This TCR beta chain is from a study of beta chain features in type 1 diabetes. Study-wide context: Cell yields, gender and age were similar in healthy donors and patients. Overall study findings and caveats: Insertions at VDJ junctions were less frequent in type 1 diabetes patients. These patients also deleted more nucleotides at the same junctions. There was a possibility that cDNA sequencing over-represented cells with high TCR expression.

The sample holds many counts of this clone. Its specificity is not known. Expressed TCRB transcripts were sequenced because the isolated RNA had all been reverse transcribed beforehand. There were about 3.5 million reads on average in the naive, central memory and regulatory T cell samples. Generated by immunoSEQ multiplex PCR, the TCRdb table keeps only in-frame clones and is missing some. The repertoire holds about 150,000 clones, with around 10% as singletons. With 6 bases clipped from V and 4 bases from J, the junction kept 6 bases outside the gene matches. Germline V gives CDR1 LNHDA, CDR2 SQIVND (reference sequence). The length of the CDR3 is 15 residues.

This chain connects TRBV19 to TRBJ2-2; 9 positions match TRBD2. The receptor comes from a young man in good health. The sequenced sample consisted of central memory CD4+ T cells from blood. CDR3 coding DNA: TGTGCCAGTAGGCCTAGCGGGGCTATCACCGGGGAGCTGTTTTTT. This sequence encodes CASRPSGAITGELFF.